The present T cell receptor beta chain was sequenced within a study of control samples from healthy donors and cancer patients. The length of the CDR3 is 18 residues. Germline CDR1 MNHEY, CDR2 SMNVEV (reference sequence). Germline trimming cut 2 bases from V and 4 bases from J; bases unmatched to any gene: 9. The repertoire was sequenced with immunoSEQ multiplex PCR; TCRdb's copy has only in-frame clones and lacks some. The data show fewer than 15,000 clones, approximately 94% seen once. The chain uses TRBV27 and TRBJ2-1, with 12 bases fitting TRBD2. Sequenced input: PBMCs. This TCR was sampled from a man in his sixties or seventies with head and neck cancer. The CDR3 nucleotides are TGTGCCAGCAGTTTAGAAGCTAGCGGGGGGGTAGAATACAATGAGCAGTTCTTC. It specifies CASSLEASGGVEYNEQFF.